Presented here are 22 T cell receptor beta chains from one specimen sequenced in a study of blood T cell repertoires in COVID-19. Clones were read by immunoSEQ multiplex PCR, and TCRdb kept only the in-frame ones, dropping some. The sample yields 220,000 or so clones, 75% to 90% seen once. The sequenced sample was PBMCs or T cells enriched from blood (not recorded which). These receptor sequences come from a woman aged 18-30 years in a cohort exposed to, infected with or recovered from COVID-19 (not recorded which).

Here the CDR3 DNA reads TGTGCCAGCAGCTGGGCCGGTGGCACTGAAGCTTTCTTT. Protein sequence: CASSWAGGTEAFF. This chain uses TRBV3-1 (or the pseudogene TRBV3-2) with TRBJ1-1; D is ambiguous. The CDR3 extends over 13 amino acids. Germline CDR1 is LGHDT and CDR2 is YNNKEL (reference sequence). Trimming shortened V by 5 bases and J by 4 bases, and 11 bases separated the two germline ends.

The chain couples TRBV27 to TRBJ1-2; a possible D gene is TRBD1 (6 bases). The length of the CDR3 is 16 residues. Germline-derived CDR1 and CDR2 are MNHEY and SMNVEV (reference sequence). Trimming removed 0 bases from V and 4 bases from J, with 15 bases in between. The CDR3 sequence is CASSLSGLGAPYGYTF. The DNA for the CDR3 is TGTGCCAGCAGTTTATCGGGGTTGGGGGCCCCCTATGGCTACACCTTC.

The chain uses TRBV2 and TRBJ1-2; possible D gene TRBD1, 5 bases. CDR1 SNHLY and CDR2 FYNNEI come from the germline V gene. The CDR3 length is 10 residues. Deletions cut 6 bases from V and 10 bases from J, with 9 bases between. In nucleotides, the CDR3 is TGTGCCAGCAGGGGACTGTACTACACCTTC. It translates to CASRGLYYTF.

The chain links TRBV19 to TRBJ1-5; D might be TRBD1 (6 bases). The germline V and J ends were trimmed by 7 bases and 7 bases, with 14 bases remaining between them. CDR1 and CDR2 (germline): LNHDA, SQIVND (reference sequence). CDR3 length equals 13 residues. CDR3 DNA: TGTGCCAGTACCACAGGGTCTTGGCAGCCCCAGCATTTT. Amino acid sequence: CASTTGSWQPQHF.

This chain links TRBV5-1 with TRBJ1-1; D unresolved. Germline V gives CDR1 SGHRS, CDR2 YFSETQ. V lost 6 bases to trimming and J lost 4 bases, with 16 bases between them. This CDR3 spans 14 amino acids. The CDR3 loop reads CASNIEGTSTEAFF. The CDR3 bases are TGCGCCAGCAACATTGAGGGAACGAGCACTGAAGCTTTCTTT.

This chain connects TRBV3-1 (or the pseudogene TRBV3-2) to TRBJ1-2, with D tentatively TRBD1 (6 bases). V shed 2 bases and J shed 12 bases, with 13 bases lying between them. This CDR3 comprises 12 residues. From germline, CDR1 is LGHDT and CDR2 YNNKEL (reference sequence). In DNA form, the CDR3 reads TGTGCCAGCAGCCAATTCCCCGACAGGCACACCTTC. Protein: CASSQFPDRHTF.

The J gene is TRBJ2-1, the V gene TRBV5-1; 7 bases are shared with TRBD2. Per germline, CDR1 SGHRS and CDR2 YFSETQ. With 4 bases clipped from V and 0 bases from J, the junction kept 7 bases outside the gene matches. The CDR3 has 16 residues. The CDR3 here is CASSVSGAASYNEQFF. CDR3 sequence (DNA): TGCGCCAGCAGCGTAAGCGGGGCCGCCTCCTACAATGAGCAGTTCTTC.

For the CDR3, the DNA is TGCAGTGCAAAGCTCGGAGATACGCAGTATTTT. Encoded protein: CSAKLGDTQYF. The V and J genes are TRBV20-1 and TRBJ2-3; D is ambiguous. Trimming removed 6 bases from V and 5 bases from J, with 9 bases in between. Germline V gene lookup returns CDR1 DFQATT and CDR2 SNEGSKA (reference sequence). The CDR3 runs to 11 residues.

The chain uses TRBV2 and TRBJ1-5; D might be TRBD1 (6 bases). This CDR3 region has 14 residues. From germline, CDR1 is SNHLY and CDR2 FYNNEI. Trimming shortened V by 6 bases and J by 1 base, and 10 bases separated the two germline ends. This chain's CDR3 is CASRDSGSNQPQHF. In DNA form, the CDR3 reads TGTGCCAGCAGGGACAGTGGAAGCAATCAGCCCCAGCATTTT.

The chain is built from TRBV14 and TRBJ1-4; D gene unclear. The CDR3 spans 13 residues. V lost 6 bases and J 4 bases, leaving 9 bases between the germline ends. Germline V gives CDR1 SGHDN, CDR2 FVKESK. The CDR3: CASSRSFNEKLFF. DNA for the CDR3: TGTGCCAGCAGTCGGTCCTTTAATGAAAAACTGTTTTTT.

This clone was counted between two and nine times. V and J are TRBV28 and TRBJ2-2; 9 bases agree with TRBD1. The germline CDR1 and CDR2 sequences are MDHEN and SYDVKM. CDR3 length: 15 amino acids. The V and J ends lost 6 bases and 2 bases, in that order; junction bases with no gene match: 4. The CDR3 DNA reads as TGTGCCAGCAGAGGGGACAGGGCCAACACCGGGGAGCTGTTTTTT. It is translated as CASRGDRANTGELFF.

V and J are TRBV9 and TRBJ2-1; 11 bases agree with TRBD2. Germline V gives CDR1 SGDLS, CDR2 YYNGEE. The CDR3 extends over 15 amino acids. V lost 1 base to trimming and J lost 8 bases; unmatched junction nucleotides: 5. CDR3 nucleotides: TGTGCCAGCAGCGTAACTAGCGGGGGTCCACATGAGCAGTTCTTC. Protein sequence: CASSVTSGGPHEQFF.

Only one count was recorded for this clone. The V gene is TRBV18, the J gene TRBJ1-2; 7 nucleotides match TRBD1. The CDR3 is made up of 14 amino acids. Germline values: CDR1 KGHSH, CDR2 LQKENI. V lost 5 bases and J lost 7; bases outside the gene matches: 10. CDR3 DNA: TGTGCCAGCTCATACCTTGGACAGGCGGGTGGCTACACCTTC. Its protein product is CASSYLGQAGGYTF.

This sequence joins TRBV4-1 and TRBJ1-2; D is undetermined. V dropped 0 bases and J dropped 6 bases, with 14 bases sitting between them. The germline V gene has CDR1 MGHRA and CDR2 YSYEKL. CDR3 length: 15 residues. The CDR3 DNA follows: TGCGCCAGCAGCCAAGAAGGCGGCCAACGCCATGGCTACACCTTC. As protein: CASSQEGGQRHGYTF.

The V call is TRBV5-1, the J call TRBJ2-5, with D perhaps TRBD1 (6 bases). Germline CDR1 SGHRS, CDR2 YFSETQ. V shed 4 bases and J shed 5 bases, with 18 bases lying between them. The CDR3 length is 15 residues. The CDR3 sequence is CASSRSKQGRETQYF. Here the CDR3 DNA reads TGCGCCAGCAGCCGCTCCAAACAGGGCAGGGAGACCCAGTACTTC.

This sequence joins TRBV2 and TRBJ1-2; 8 bases fit TRBD1. CDR1 SNHLY and CDR2 FYNNEI come from the germline V gene. After removal of 1 base from V and 12 bases from J, the junction contained 1 base not matched to a gene. CDR3 size: 11 residues. The DNA for the CDR3 is TGTGCCAGCAGTGAAGAGACAGGGGACACCTTC. Encoded protein: CASSEETGDTF.

The J gene is TRBJ2-3, the V gene TRBV27, with TRBD2 identical over 15 bases. This CDR3 has 19 amino acids. With V trimmed by 5 bases and J by 2 bases, 11 bases remained unmatched. Looked up from germline, CDR1 is MNHEY and CDR2 is SMNVEV (reference sequence). The CDR3 here is CASSPIRGLAGGVTDTQYF. The CDR3 DNA follows: TGTGCCAGCAGTCCGATTCGAGGACTAGCGGGGGGGGTCACAGATACGCAGTATTTT.

This chain joins TRBV4-1 and TRBJ1-2; D possibly corresponds to TRBD1 (6 bases). V was trimmed by 1 base and J by 4 bases, leaving 13 bases between them. In germline, CDR1 is MGHRA, CDR2 YSYEKL. The CDR3 is 15 amino acids. CDR3: CASSQGTGQTYGYTF. DNA for the CDR3: TGCGCCAGCAGCCAAGGGACCGGACAGACCTATGGCTACACCTTC.

V usage is TRBV24-1 and J usage is TRBJ1-4, with 7 positions matching TRBD1. The CDR3 is 17 amino acids. With V trimmed by 4 bases and J by 0 bases, 7 bases remained unmatched. CDR1 and CDR2 from the germline V gene are KGHDR and SFDVKD. The CDR3 nucleotides read TGTGCCACCAGTGACGGGACAGCTTTTGCAACTAATGAAAAACTGTTTTTT. It translates to CATSDGTAFATNEKLFF.

This chain connects TRBV28 to TRBJ1-1, with D unresolved. CDR1 and CDR2 from the germline V gene are MDHEN and SYDVKM. The CDR3 is 14 residues long. The V and J ends lost 3 bases and 4 bases respectively, with 12 bases between them. This CDR3 is CASSFRSEGTEAFF. The CDR3 bases are TGTGCCAGCAGTTTCAGATCGGAGGGCACTGAAGCTTTCTTT.

This clone was recorded only once. The chain joins TRBV11-2 to TRBJ1-4; D is perhaps TRBD1 (6 bases). From germline, CDR1 is SGHAT and CDR2 FQNNGV. V was shortened by 5 bases and J by 9 bases, with 22 bases between the two germline ends. This CDR3 comprises 16 residues. The CDR3 protein is CASSPQIQGKGQKLFF. In DNA form, the CDR3 reads TGTGCCAGCAGCCCCCAAATCCAGGGGAAGGGCCAAAAACTGTTTTTT.

The table lists this clone with a count of one. The chain is built from TRBV5-1 and TRBJ2-3, with D possibly being TRBD1 (6 bases). CDR3 length: 14 residues. Trimming stripped 5 bases from V and 4 bases from J, with 14 bases between. Germline V lookup: CDR1 SGHRS, CDR2 YFSETQ. The CDR3 spells CASRLTGSADTQYF. CDR3 sequence (DNA): TGCGCCAGCAGATTAACAGGGTCAGCAGATACGCAGTATTTT.